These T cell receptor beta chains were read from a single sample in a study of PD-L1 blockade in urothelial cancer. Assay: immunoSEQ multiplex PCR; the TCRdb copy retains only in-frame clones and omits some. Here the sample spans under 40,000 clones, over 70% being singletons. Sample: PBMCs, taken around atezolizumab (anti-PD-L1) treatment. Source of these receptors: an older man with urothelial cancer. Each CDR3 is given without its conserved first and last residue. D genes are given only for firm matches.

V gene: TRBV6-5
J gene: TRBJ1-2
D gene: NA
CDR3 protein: AGRAGPGDGYT

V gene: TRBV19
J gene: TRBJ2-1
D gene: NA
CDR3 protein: ASREGGEQF

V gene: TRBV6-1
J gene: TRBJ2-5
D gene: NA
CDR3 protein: ASSFSGGETQY

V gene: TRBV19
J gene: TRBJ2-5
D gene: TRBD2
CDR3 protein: ASSSGMGGKTQY

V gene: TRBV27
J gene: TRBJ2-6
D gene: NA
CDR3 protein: ASSLSLSGANVLT

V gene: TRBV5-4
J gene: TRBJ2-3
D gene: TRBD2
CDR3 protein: ASNPSGQGTDTQY

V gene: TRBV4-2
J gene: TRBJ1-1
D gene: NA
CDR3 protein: ASSQGGGPGTEAF

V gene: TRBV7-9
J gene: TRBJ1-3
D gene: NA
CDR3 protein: ASTAGQISGNTIY

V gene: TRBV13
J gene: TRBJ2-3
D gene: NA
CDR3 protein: ASANTGYTDTQY

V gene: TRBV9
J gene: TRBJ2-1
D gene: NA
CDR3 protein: ASSVGLLGQYNEQF

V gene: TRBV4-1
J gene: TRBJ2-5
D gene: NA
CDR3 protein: ASSPNPQRYQETQY

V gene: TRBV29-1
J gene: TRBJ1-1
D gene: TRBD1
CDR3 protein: SASTGDDTEAF

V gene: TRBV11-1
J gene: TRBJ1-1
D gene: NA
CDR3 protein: ASSTRVGGEAF

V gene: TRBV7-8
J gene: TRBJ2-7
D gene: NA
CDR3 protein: ASSLVTDAYEQY

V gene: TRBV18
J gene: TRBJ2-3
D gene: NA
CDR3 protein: ASSPPQRVRIDTQY

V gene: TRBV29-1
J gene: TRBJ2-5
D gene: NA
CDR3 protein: SVLFQETQY

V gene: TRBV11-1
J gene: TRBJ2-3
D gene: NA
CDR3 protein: ASSLIGGNTDTQY

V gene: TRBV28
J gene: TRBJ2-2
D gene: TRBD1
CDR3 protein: ASSLDRAGELF

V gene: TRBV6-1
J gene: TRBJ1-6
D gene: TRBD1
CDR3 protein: ASSDGTANSPLH

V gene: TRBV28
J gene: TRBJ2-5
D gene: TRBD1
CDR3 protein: ASSPPGQGVYWETQY

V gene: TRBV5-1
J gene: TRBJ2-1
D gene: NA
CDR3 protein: ASSLVEGNYEQF

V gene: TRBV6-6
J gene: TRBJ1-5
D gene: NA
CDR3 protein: ASSPDVAGNQPQH

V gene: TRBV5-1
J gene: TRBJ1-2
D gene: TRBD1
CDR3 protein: ASSGPGTGDGGYT

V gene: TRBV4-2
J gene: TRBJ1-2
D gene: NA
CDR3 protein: ASSQDRGAAYGYT

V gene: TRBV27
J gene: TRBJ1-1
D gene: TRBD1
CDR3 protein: ASSYRTGEDGEAF

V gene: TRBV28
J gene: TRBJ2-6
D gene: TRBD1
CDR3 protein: ASSLDRAGANVLT

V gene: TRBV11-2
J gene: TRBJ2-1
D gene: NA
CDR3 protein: ASSPEEGRSEQF

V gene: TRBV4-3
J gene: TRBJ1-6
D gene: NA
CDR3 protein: ASSQVEFSPLH

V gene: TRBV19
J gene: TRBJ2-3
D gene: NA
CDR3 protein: ASTGEDTQY

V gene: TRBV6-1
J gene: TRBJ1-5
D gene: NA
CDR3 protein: ASSEAGLNQPQH

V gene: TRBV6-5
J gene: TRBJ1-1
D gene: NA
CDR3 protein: ASHRDIGTEAF

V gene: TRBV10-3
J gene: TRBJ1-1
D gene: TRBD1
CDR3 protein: AIMPTGDVTEAF

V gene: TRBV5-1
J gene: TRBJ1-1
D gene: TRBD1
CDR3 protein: ASSVRQGSNTEAF

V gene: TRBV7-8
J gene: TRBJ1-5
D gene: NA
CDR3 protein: ASSLGRGSNQPQH

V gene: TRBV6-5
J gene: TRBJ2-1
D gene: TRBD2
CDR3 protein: ASSLGTSDNEQF

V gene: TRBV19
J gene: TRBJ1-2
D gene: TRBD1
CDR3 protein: ASSTPGQGAHGYT

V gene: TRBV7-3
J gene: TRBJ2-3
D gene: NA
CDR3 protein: ASSLGSLDTQY

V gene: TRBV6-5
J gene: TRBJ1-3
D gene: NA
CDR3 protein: ASTRRGWNTIY

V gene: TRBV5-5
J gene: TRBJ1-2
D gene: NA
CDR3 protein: ASSSRVRESYGYT

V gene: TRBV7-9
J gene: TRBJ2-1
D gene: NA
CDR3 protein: ASSMSSYNEQF

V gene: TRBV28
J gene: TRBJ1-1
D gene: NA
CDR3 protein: ASSLEQVAF

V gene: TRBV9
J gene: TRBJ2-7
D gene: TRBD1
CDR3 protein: ASSSGQGVTYEQY

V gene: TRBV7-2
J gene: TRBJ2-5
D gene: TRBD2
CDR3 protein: ASSLMASGGIQETQY

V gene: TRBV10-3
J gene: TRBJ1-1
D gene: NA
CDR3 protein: ATLSRDKAF

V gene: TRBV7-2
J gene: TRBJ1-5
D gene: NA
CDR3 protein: ASSRGGDQPQH

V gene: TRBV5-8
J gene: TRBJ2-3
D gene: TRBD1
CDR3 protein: ASSLGTGGQDTQY

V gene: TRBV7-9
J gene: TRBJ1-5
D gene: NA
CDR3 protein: ASSSGAQPQH

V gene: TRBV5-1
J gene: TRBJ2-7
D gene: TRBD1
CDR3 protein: ASNPTGTYEQY

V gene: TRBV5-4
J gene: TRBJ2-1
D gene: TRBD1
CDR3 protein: ASSSDRRDEQF

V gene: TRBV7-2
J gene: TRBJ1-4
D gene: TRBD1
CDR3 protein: ASSPATGNEKLF

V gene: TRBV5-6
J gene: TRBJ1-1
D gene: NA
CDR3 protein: ASSIDRGGAF

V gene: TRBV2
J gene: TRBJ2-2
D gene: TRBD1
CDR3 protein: ASTRDRVSSTGELF

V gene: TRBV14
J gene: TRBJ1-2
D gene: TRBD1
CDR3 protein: ASSQVGRGIGINYGYT

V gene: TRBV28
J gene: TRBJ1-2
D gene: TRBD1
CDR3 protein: ASSSGTGSYGYT

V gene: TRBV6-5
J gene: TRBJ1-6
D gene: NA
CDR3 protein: ASSSPIRGRNSPLH

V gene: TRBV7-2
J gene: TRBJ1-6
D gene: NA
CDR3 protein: ASSSSRGTPLH

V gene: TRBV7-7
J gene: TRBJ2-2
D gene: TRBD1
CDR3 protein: ASSSYRGPGELF

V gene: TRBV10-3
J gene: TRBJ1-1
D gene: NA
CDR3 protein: AIKQDGMNTEAF

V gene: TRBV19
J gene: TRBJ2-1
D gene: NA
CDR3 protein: ASKLRGSTGNEQF

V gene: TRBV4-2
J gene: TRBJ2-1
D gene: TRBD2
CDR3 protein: ASSHASGNYNEQF